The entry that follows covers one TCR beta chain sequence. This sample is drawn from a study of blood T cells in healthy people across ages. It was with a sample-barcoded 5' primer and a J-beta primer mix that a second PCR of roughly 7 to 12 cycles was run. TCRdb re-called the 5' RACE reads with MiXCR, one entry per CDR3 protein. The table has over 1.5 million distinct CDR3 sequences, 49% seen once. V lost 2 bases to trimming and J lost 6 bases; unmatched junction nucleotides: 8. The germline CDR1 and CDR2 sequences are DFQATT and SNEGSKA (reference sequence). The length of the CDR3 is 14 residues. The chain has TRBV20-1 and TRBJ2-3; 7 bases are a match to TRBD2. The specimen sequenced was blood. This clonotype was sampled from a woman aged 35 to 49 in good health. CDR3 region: CSARLGRGIDTQYF. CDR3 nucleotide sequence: TGCAGTGCTAGATTGGGGCGGGGGATTGATACGCAGTATTTT.